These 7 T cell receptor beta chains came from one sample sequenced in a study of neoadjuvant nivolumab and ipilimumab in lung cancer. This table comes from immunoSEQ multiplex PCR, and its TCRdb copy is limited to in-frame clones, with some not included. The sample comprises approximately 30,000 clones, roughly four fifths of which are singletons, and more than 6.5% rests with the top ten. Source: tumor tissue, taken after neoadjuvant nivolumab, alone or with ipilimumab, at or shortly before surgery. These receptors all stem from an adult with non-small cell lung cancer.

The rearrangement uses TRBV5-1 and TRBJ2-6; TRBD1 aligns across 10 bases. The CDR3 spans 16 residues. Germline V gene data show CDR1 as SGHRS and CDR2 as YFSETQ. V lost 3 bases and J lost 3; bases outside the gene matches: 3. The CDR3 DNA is TGCGCCAGCAGCTGGACAGGGGGGATTGGGGCCAACGTCCTGACTTTC. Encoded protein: CASSWTGGIGANVLTF.

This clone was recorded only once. This chain's CDR3 is CASIPGTANYGYTF. CDR3 nucleotides: TGTGCCAGCATACCAGGGACTGCGAACTATGGCTACACCTTC. This rearrangement joins TRBV11-2 to TRBJ1-2, with D possibly TRBD1 on 5 matching bases. V was shortened by 7 bases and J by 2 bases, with 14 bases between the two germline ends. Germline V gene data show CDR1 as SGHAT and CDR2 as FQNNGV. The CDR3 is made up of 14 amino acids.

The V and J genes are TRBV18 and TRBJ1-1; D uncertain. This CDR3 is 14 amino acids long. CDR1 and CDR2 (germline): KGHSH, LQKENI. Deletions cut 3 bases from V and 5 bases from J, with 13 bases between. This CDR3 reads CASSPTWEGTEAFF. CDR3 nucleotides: TGTGCCAGCTCACCCACTTGGGAAGGGACTGAAGCTTTCTTT.

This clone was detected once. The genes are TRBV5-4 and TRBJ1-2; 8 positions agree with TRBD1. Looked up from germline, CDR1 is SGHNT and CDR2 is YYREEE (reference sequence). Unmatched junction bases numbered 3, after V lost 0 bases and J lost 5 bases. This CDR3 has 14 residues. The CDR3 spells CASSLGTGPYGYTF. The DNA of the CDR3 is TGTGCCAGCAGCTTGGGGACAGGGCCTTATGGCTACACCTTC.

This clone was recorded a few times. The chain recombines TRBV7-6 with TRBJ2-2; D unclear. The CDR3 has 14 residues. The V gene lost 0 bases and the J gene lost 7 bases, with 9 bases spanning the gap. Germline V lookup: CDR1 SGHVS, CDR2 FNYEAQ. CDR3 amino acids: CASSLATSGGELFF. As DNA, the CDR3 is TGTGCCAGCAGCTTAGCGACTTCTGGCGGGGAGCTGTTTTTT.

Written as DNA, the CDR3 is TGTGCCAGCAGCCGGGGACTAGATCTTCGGTATGAGCAGTTCTTC. This gives the protein CASSRGLDLRYEQFF. The rearrangement joins TRBV7-2 to TRBJ2-1; 8 nucleotides align to TRBD2. The CDR3 is 15 amino acids. V dropped 5 bases and J dropped 8; count of bases not matched to a gene: 11. Looked up from germline, CDR1 is SGHTA and CDR2 is FQGNSA.

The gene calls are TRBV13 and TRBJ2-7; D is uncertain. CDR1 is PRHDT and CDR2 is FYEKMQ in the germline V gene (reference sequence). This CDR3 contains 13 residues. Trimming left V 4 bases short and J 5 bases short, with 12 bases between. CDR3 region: CASSSPLENEQYF. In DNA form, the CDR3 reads TGTGCCAGCAGCTCCCCCCTCGAGAACGAGCAGTACTTC.